The 15 T cell receptor beta chains reported below all come from one sample, sequenced in a study of post-analysis software for immune sequencing data. The TCR beta cDNA libraries contained unique molecular identifiers. One entry per CDR3 protein results from TCRdb running MiXCR on the PCR reads. The sample shows about 760,000 distinct CDR3 sequences, 25% to 30% of them seen only once. Their cognate antigens are unknown. Whole-study results and caveats: There were five TRBV segments more frequent in patients than controls, and TRBV5-6, TRBV5-1 and TRBV20-1 were among them.

The specimen sequenced was blood. The source is a girl between 5 and 17 years old with multiple sclerosis.

With respect to this clonotype: A much larger clone differs by one base, so this may be a read error. The gene calls are TRBV29-1 and TRBJ2-7; unclear D gene. Germline CDR1 SQVTM, CDR2 ANQGSEA. The V and J ends lost 4 bases and 1 base respectively, with 8 bases between them. CDR3 size: 12 residues. The CDR3 DNA is TGCAGCGTTGCTTCGTCGTCCTACGAGCAGTACTTC. Translating gives CSVASSSYEQYF.

This clonotype was detected only a few times. The CDR3 region has the DNA TGTGCCAGCAGCTTAGACAGGGGTGGAGAAAACATTCAGTACTTC. Its translation is CASSLDRGGENIQYF. The rearrangement uses TRBV7-2 and TRBJ2-7; TRBD1 matches 7 bases. The J call is in doubt because the DNA end fits TRBJ2-4 better. This CDR3 is 15 amino acids long. Per germline, CDR1 SGHTA and CDR2 FQGNSA.

This clonotype was seen only a few times. The chain joins TRBV29-1 to TRBJ2-2; 8 positions match TRBD1. J was trimmed by 5 bases and V by 6 bases; bases with no gene match: 2. This CDR3 is 12 amino acids long. The germline V gene has CDR1 SQVTM and CDR2 ANQGSEA. The CDR3 here is CSVRTGTGELFF. CDR3 sequence (DNA): TGCAGCGTCCGGACAGGGACCGGGGAGCTGTTTTTT.

The chain links TRBV28 to TRBJ2-7, with TRBD1 as a possible D gene (6 bases). Trimming pared 6 bases from V and 2 bases from J, leaving 23 bases between. Germline CDR1 reads MDHEN; CDR2 reads SYDVKM. The CDR3 is made up of 17 amino acids. The CDR3 region has the DNA TGTGCCAGCAGCGCAGGAGGAACAAGGGACACCGCCTACGAGCAGTACTTC. This encodes CASSAGGTRDTAYEQYF.

A few counts support this clonotype. The V and J genes are TRBV11-2 and TRBJ2-3; 7 nucleotides line up with TRBD1. J gave up 2 bases and V 4 bases, and 6 bases lay outside the gene matches. Germline values: CDR1 SGHAT, CDR2 FQNNGV. This CDR3 comprises 15 residues. The CDR3 nucleotides read TGTGCCAGCAGCTCACCGGGACAGACCACAGATACGCAGTATTTT. Amino acids: CASSSPGQTTDTQYF.

The V call is TRBV20-1, the J call TRBJ1-2, with D perhaps matching TRBD1 (6 bases). Trimming stripped 1 base from V and 0 bases from J, with 18 bases between. Germline CDR1 DFQATT, CDR2 SNEGSKA (reference sequence). This CDR3 region has 17 residues. In DNA, the CDR3 is TGCAGTGCTAGAGTTTTGAGGGGGGCAGGGGCTAACTATGGCTACACCTTC. Its protein is CSARVLRGAGANYGYTF.

This clonotype was found many times. The chain recombines TRBV20-1 with TRBJ2-5; D remains unclear. CDR1 and CDR2 (germline): DFQATT, SNEGSKA (reference sequence). With 7 bases removed from V and 2 bases from J, the gap between germline ends came to 11 bases. The CDR3 runs to 12 residues. The CDR3: CSVLDKQETQYF. The CDR3, as DNA: TGCAGTGTCTTGGATAAACAAGAGACCCAGTACTTC.

The chain recombines TRBV5-1 with TRBJ2-7, with D possibly matching TRBD1 (6 bases). Germline CDR1 reads SGHRS; CDR2 reads YFSETQ. The CDR3 consists of 14 residues. The ends were cut back, 2 bases at V and 2 bases at J, with 11 bases in the middle. The CDR3 DNA reads as TGCGCCAGCAGCTTAGGACAGCTCCCCTACGAGCAGTACTTC. This encodes CASSLGQLPYEQYF.

The sample holds a few counts of this clonotype. The rearrangement joins TRBV20-1 to TRBJ2-3, with 9 bases that match TRBD1. Germline V CDR1 and CDR2: DFQATT, SNEGSKA (reference sequence). J was trimmed by 4 bases and V by 6 bases; bases with no gene match: 11. The CDR3 runs to 15 residues. The CDR3 sequence is CSAESGQGQADTQYF. For the CDR3, the DNA is TGCAGTGCCGAGTCCGGACAGGGGCAGGCAGATACGCAGTATTTT.

This clonotype has only a few counts. The chain carries TRBV11-2 and TRBJ2-5; 9 bases are shared with TRBD2. V shed 3 bases, J shed 4 bases, and the junction held 3 bases outside the gene matches. The CDR3 is 14 residues long. Germline values: CDR1 SGHAT, CDR2 FQNNGV. CDR3 in DNA: TGTGCCAGCAGCTTTTTGACTAGCGGAGAGACCCAGTACTTC. This codes for CASSFLTSGETQYF.

This chain uses TRBV7-2 with TRBJ2-1; the D gene is possibly TRBD2 (5 bases). CDR1 and CDR2 from the germline V gene are SGHTA and FQGNSA. This CDR3 contains 14 residues. The germline V and J ends were trimmed by 5 bases and 10 bases, with 18 bases remaining between them. For the CDR3, the DNA is TGTGCCAGCAGCCGACAAGGGAGCTCACACGAGCAGTTCTTC. This codes for CASSRQGSSHEQFF.

J is TRBJ1-1 and V is TRBV12-3 or TRBV12-4; D gene uncertain. The CDR3 covers 11 residues. The V and J ends lost 1 base and 11 bases respectively, with 8 bases between them. The CDR3 here is CASSLEPSAFF. The CDR3 DNA is TGTGCCAGCAGTTTAGAACCCTCTGCTTTCTTT.

V and J are TRBV4-3 and TRBJ2-1; 8 bases are shared with TRBD1. There are 13 residues in the CDR3. Germline loops: CDR1 LGHNA, CDR2 YSLEER. V gave up 6 bases and J gave up 9 bases; unmatched junction bases: 7. DNA of the CDR3: TGCGCCAGCAGTCCCACACAGGGGGGTGAGCAGTTCTTC. Translated: CASSPTQGGEQFF.

This clonotype was seen ten or more times. V is TRBV20-1 and J is TRBJ2-5; no clear D. V lost 3 bases and J 1 base, leaving 9 bases between the germline ends. Per germline, CDR1 DFQATT and CDR2 SNEGSKA (reference sequence). The CDR3 is 13 amino acids. CDR3 amino acids: CSASGRFQETQYF. In DNA, the CDR3 is TGCAGTGCTAGTGGCAGGTTCCAAGAGACCCAGTACTTC.

V gene TRBV6-5 combines with J gene TRBJ1-1; D ambiguous. V lost 2 bases to trimming and J lost 5 bases, with 9 bases between them. Germline CDR1 reads MNHEY; CDR2 reads SVGAGI. The CDR3 length is 13 residues. CDR3 loop: CASSYATGTEAFF. CDR3 bases: TGTGCCAGCAGTTACGCCACCGGAACTGAAGCTTTCTTT.